These 18 T cell receptor beta chains share one sample of origin, sequenced in a study of CD8+ T cells in alopecia areata. Treatment reported: oral pan-JAK inhibitor, 5-10 mg twice daily. Reverse transcription of extracted RNA yielded cDNA, which provided the sequencing template. The data were produced by immunoSEQ multiplex PCR, yet TCRdb's version contains in-frame clones alone and is incomplete. The sample contains under 200,000 clones, 55% to 75% of which appear only once. Source: CD4+ T cells sorted from blood, taken at week 24, from a patient treated with tofacitinib. The receptor set was obtained from a human donor with alopecia areata.

In its sample, this clone was seen once. CDR3 sequence reads: CAWRTRGLATNEKLFF. The DNA for the CDR3 is TGTGCCTGGAGGACCAGGGGGCTTGCAACTAATGAAAAACTGTTTTTT. The chain joins TRBV30 to TRBJ1-4; 8 bases match TRBD1. The CDR3 has 16 residues. V lost 3 bases to trimming and J lost 0 bases; unmatched junction nucleotides: 6. Germline loops: CDR1 GTSNPN, CDR2 SVGIG (reference sequence).

This chain uses TRBV29-1 with TRBJ2-4; TRBD1 aligns across 7 bases. Trimming cost V 1 base and J 1 base; bases outside gene matches: 7. CDR3 size: 16 residues. Germline CDR1 reads SQVTM; CDR2 reads ANQGSEA. The CDR3 loop is CSVEVGTGVAKNIQYF. The CDR3, as DNA: TGCAGCGTTGAAGTTGGAACAGGGGTGGCCAAAAACATTCAGTACTTC.

This rearrangement joins TRBV5-1 to TRBJ2-4, with a weak D call TRBD1 (6 bases). The V gene lost 4 bases and the J gene lost 7 bases, with 18 bases spanning the gap. CDR3 length: 15 residues. CDR1 is SGHRS, CDR2 YFSETQ, per germline. CDR3 sequence reads: CASSPGWGHENIQYF. Here the CDR3 DNA reads TGCGCCAGCAGCCCGGGGTGGGGGCATGAGAACATTCAGTACTTC.

This clone was observed a handful of times. The chain carries TRBV6-6 and TRBJ1-1; TRBD1 is a possible D gene (5 bases). The CDR3 spans 13 residues. Germline V gene sequence: CDR1 MNHNY, CDR2 SVGAGI (reference sequence). V lost 6 bases and J lost 0, with 8 bases in between. The CDR3, as DNA: TGTGCCAGCAGCGGACAAATGAACACTGAAGCTTTCTTT. It codes for CASSGQMNTEAFF.

Only a few counts were recorded for this clone. The chain recombines TRBV2 with TRBJ2-5; D is perhaps TRBD2 (7 bases). Trimming cost V 0 bases and J 5 bases, with 19 bases left between them. There are 17 residues in the CDR3. Germline V gene lookup returns CDR1 SNHLY and CDR2 FYNNEI. CDR3 amino acids: CASSEAFRGASQETQYF. The CDR3 nucleotides are TGTGCCAGCAGTGAAGCGTTTCGGGGGGCATCGCAGGAGACCCAGTACTTC.

This clone showed up just a few times. The chain employs TRBV29-1 and TRBJ2-3, with D uncertain. This CDR3 has 13 amino acids. Germline lookup yields CDR1 SQVTM and CDR2 ANQGSEA. V was cut by 3 bases and J by 0 bases, with 7 bases left in between. The CDR3 DNA is TGCAGCGTTGACACCCGGAGCACAGATACGCAGTATTTT. Its protein product is CSVDTRSTDTQYF.

This chain connects TRBV5-1 to TRBJ2-7; D uncertain. V dropped 5 bases and J dropped 0 bases, with 12 bases sitting between them. Germline V gives CDR1 SGHRS, CDR2 YFSETQ. The CDR3 loop spans 14 amino acids. The CDR3 spells CASRSGLSSYEQYF. The CDR3 DNA is TGCGCCAGCAGGTCAGGATTAAGCTCCTACGAGCAGTACTTC.

This chain uses TRBV20-1 with TRBJ1-1, with D unresolved. V was clipped by 3 bases and J by 7 bases, with 9 bases between them. This CDR3 region has 11 residues. The V gene's germline CDR1 is DFQATT and CDR2 SNEGSKA (reference sequence). CDR3 nucleotide sequence: TGCAGTGCTAGCATAAGGGATGAAGCTTTCTTT. Protein product: CSASIRDEAFF.

The sample holds a few counts of this clone. The chain joins TRBV6-5 to TRBJ2-1, with D possibly matching TRBD2 (5 bases). Germline V gene lookup returns CDR1 MNHEY and CDR2 SVGAGI. The CDR3 has 13 residues. V dropped 4 bases and J dropped 9 bases, with 13 bases sitting between them. CDR3 loop: CASSSPGSIEQFF. CDR3 DNA sequence: TGTGCCAGCAGTTCCCCGGGGAGCATTGAGCAGTTCTTC.

This chain joins TRBV6-6 and TRBJ2-5, with a weak D call TRBD1 (5 bases). V was trimmed by 6 bases and J by 0 bases, leaving 8 bases between them. The CDR3 has 13 amino acids. Germline CDR1 and CDR2: MNHNY and SVGAGI (reference sequence). This CDR3 is CASRTEYQETQYF. CDR3 coding DNA: TGTGCCAGCAGGACAGAGTACCAAGAGACCCAGTACTTC.

This clone has ten or more counts. The chain carries TRBV29-1 and TRBJ1-5; D remains unclear. From germline, CDR1 is SQVTM and CDR2 ANQGSEA. Trimming took off 3 bases at V and 2 bases at J, with 14 bases between the two ends. The CDR3 has 15 residues. DNA for the CDR3: TGCAGCGTTGAGAGTGGGAGTGGCGGCAATCAGCCCCAGCATTTT. It specifies CSVESGSGGNQPQHF.

This clone was recorded once. This rearrangement joins TRBV5-1 to TRBJ1-6; no clear D. Germline V gene sequence: CDR1 SGHRS, CDR2 YFSETQ. The V and J ends lost 0 bases and 0 bases respectively, with 4 bases between them. This CDR3 comprises 15 residues. CDR3 in amino acids: CASSLDSSYNSPLHF. DNA for the CDR3: TGCGCCAGCAGCTTGGACAGCTCCTATAATTCACCCCTCCACTTT.

This clone was seen a few times. The chain is built from TRBV7-2 and TRBJ2-2; D gene uncertain. CDR3 length equals 14 residues. Per germline, CDR1 SGHTA and CDR2 FQGNSA. V was pared by 0 bases and J by 6 bases, with 8 bases between. In nucleotides, the CDR3 is TGTGCCAGCAGCTTAGCTAGCCGTTCCGGGGAGCTGTTTTTT. Amino acid sequence: CASSLASRSGELFF.

This clone has just a few counts. V is TRBV12-5 and J is TRBJ2-7; TRBD1 matches 9 bases. This CDR3 comprises 13 residues. Germline values: CDR1 LGHNT, CDR2 FRNRAP. Trimming took 6 bases from V and 4 from J; bases not matched to a gene: 4. CDR3 in DNA: TGTGCTAGTGGCCCGGGACAGGGATACGAGCAGTACTTC. It is translated as CASGPGQGYEQYF.

This chain joins TRBV30 and TRBJ2-3; D gene uncertain. The CDR3 contains 12 residues. Looked up from germline, CDR1 is GTSNPN and CDR2 is SVGIG (reference sequence). V shed 2 bases and J shed 2 bases, with 5 bases lying between them. For the CDR3, the DNA is TGTGCCTGGAGTATAAACACAGATACGCAGTATTTT. Translated, it gives CAWSINTDTQYF.

Written as DNA, the CDR3 is TGTGCCAGCTCACCACTCGGACAGGGTGGCGAGCAGTACTTC. Amino acid sequence: CASSPLGQGGEQYF. This chain links TRBV18 with TRBJ2-7, with 8 bases fitting TRBD1. CDR3 length: 14 residues. Germline CDR1 reads KGHSH; CDR2 reads LQKENI. J lost 6 bases, V lost 1 base, and 5 bases had no gene match.

The V gene is TRBV5-6, the J gene TRBJ2-7; D is possibly TRBD1 (5 bases). Germline-derived CDR1 and CDR2 are SGHDT and YYEEEE. This CDR3 is 13 amino acids long. Trimming removed 3 bases from V and 2 bases from J, with 9 bases in between. Written as DNA, the CDR3 is TGTGCCAGCAGCTCCGACAGAGCCTACGAGCAGTACTTC. Protein product: CASSSDRAYEQYF.

The chain employs TRBV9 and TRBJ1-2; unclear D gene. Germline V lookup: CDR1 SGDLS, CDR2 YYNGEE. The CDR3 length is 9 residues. Trimming cost V 3 bases and J 8 bases, with 2 bases left between them. The CDR3 loop is CASSEGYTF. Here the CDR3 DNA reads TGTGCCAGCAGCGAGGGCTACACCTTC.